These 27 T cell receptor beta chains were sequenced from one sample in a study of T cell responses to AZD1222 COVID-19 vaccine. Generated by immunoSEQ multiplex PCR, the TCRdb table keeps only in-frame clones and is missing some. This sample has tens of thousands of clones, with about 88% found just once. The sequencing here drew on peripheral blood, taken 28 days after the second AZD1222 dose. Source of these receptors: an adult who received the AZD1222 COVID-19 vaccine.

The chain recombines TRBV19 with TRBJ1-4; D may be TRBD1 (5 bases). Germline CDR1 LNHDA, CDR2 SQIVND (reference sequence). The CDR3 runs 13 residues. V was pared by 2 bases and J by 8 bases, with 9 bases between. DNA of the CDR3: TGTGCCAGTAGTATACAGGGTTGGGAAAAACTGTTTTTT. Encoded protein: CASSIQGWEKLFF. Using reference TRBV19 and TRBJ1-4 for the parts outside the CDR3, the full variable domain is DGGITQSPKYLFRKEGQNVTLSCEQNLNHDAMYWYRQDPGQGLRLIYYSQIVNDFQKGDIAEGYSVSREKKESFPLTVTSAQKNPTAFYLCASSIQGWEKLFFGSGTQLSVL.

V and J are TRBV7-2 and TRBJ2-1, with 9 bases that match TRBD2. V lost 6 bases and J lost 3; bases outside the gene matches: 9. The CDR3 has 16 residues. CDR1 SGHTA and CDR2 FQGNSA come from the germline V gene. The CDR3 loop reads CASREALSGSYNEQFF. CDR3 coding DNA: TGTGCCAGCAGAGAAGCTCTTAGCGGGAGCTACAATGAGCAGTTCTTC.

V is TRBV15 and J is TRBJ1-1; D perhaps matches TRBD1 (5 bases). The CDR3 length is 11 residues. Germline loops: CDR1 LNHNV, CDR2 YYDKDF (reference sequence). Trimming cost V 5 bases and J 8 bases, with 9 bases left between them. Here the CDR3 reads CATSGRTEAFF. Here the CDR3 DNA reads TGTGCCACCAGCGGAAGGACAGAAGCTTTCTTT.

V usage is TRBV27 and J usage is TRBJ1-6; D not certain. In germline, CDR1 is MNHEY, CDR2 SMNVEV (reference sequence). Trimming cost V 2 bases and J 2 bases, with 10 bases left between them. This CDR3 has 16 residues. The CDR3 loop is CASSLGNRPYNSPLHF. The CDR3 nucleotides are TGTGCCAGCAGTTTAGGGAACCGGCCCTATAATTCACCCCTCCACTTT.

In this sample, this clone turned up once. V is TRBV6-5 and J is TRBJ1-1, with no clear D. V was shortened by 6 bases and J by 0 bases, with 5 bases between the two germline ends. This CDR3 has 12 residues. Germline-derived CDR1 and CDR2 are MNHEY and SVGAGI. CDR3 nucleotide sequence: TGTGCCAGCAGAAGGATGAACACTGAAGCTTTCTTT. Translated: CASRRMNTEAFF.

This chain uses TRBV7-3 with TRBJ2-2; 12 bases are a match to TRBD2. The germline V gene has CDR1 SGHTA and CDR2 FQGTGA. The CDR3 loop spans 18 amino acids. Trimming cost V 5 bases and J 0 bases; bases outside gene matches: 7. CDR3 residues: CASSPNGLAGSNTGELFF. In DNA, the CDR3 is TGTGCCAGCAGCCCTAACGGACTAGCGGGGTCGAACACCGGGGAGCTGTTTTTT.

This clone appeared a single time. This chain connects TRBV19 to TRBJ1-2; tentatively, D is TRBD1 (5 bases). Germline V gene sequence: CDR1 LNHDA, CDR2 SQIVND (reference sequence). CDR3 length: 14 residues. V lost 6 bases, J lost 5 bases, and 16 bases lay in between. The CDR3 bases are TGTGCCAGTAGCGACAGAATAAAGGGTTATGGCTACACCTTC. This codes for CASSDRIKGYGYTF.

This chain links TRBV27 with TRBJ2-2; TRBD1 agrees at 10 bases. This CDR3 contains 16 residues. Per the germline V gene, CDR1 is MNHEY and CDR2 is SMNVEV (reference sequence). V shed 6 bases and J 4 bases; nucleotides not matched to a gene: 8. CDR3 in amino acids: CASSSGTGAFTGELFF. The DNA of the CDR3 is TGTGCCAGCAGCTCCGGGACAGGGGCTTTCACCGGGGAGCTGTTTTTT.

This clone was detected a few times. V and J are TRBV20-1 and TRBJ1-1; D unclear. The CDR3 consists of 11 residues. Germline V gene data show CDR1 as DFQATT and CDR2 as SNEGSKA (reference sequence). V lost 3 bases to trimming and J lost 3 bases, with 5 bases between them. The CDR3 DNA is TGCAGTGCTAGTTCTTACACTGAAGCTTTCTTT. Protein sequence: CSASSYTEAFF.

V is TRBV24-1 and J is TRBJ2-5, with 10 bases lining up with TRBD1. Trimming removed 2 bases from V and 0 bases from J; junction bases left unmatched: 5. This CDR3 comprises 17 residues. CDR1 KGHDR and CDR2 SFDVKD come from the germline V gene. CDR3 DNA sequence: TGTGCCACCAGTGATTGGGGGACAGGGGCGTACCAAGAGACCCAGTACTTC. It specifies CATSDWGTGAYQETQYF.

The rearrangement uses TRBV5-1 and TRBJ1-2; no definite D call. Germline values: CDR1 SGHRS, CDR2 YFSETQ. V shed 0 bases and J shed 0 bases, with 9 bases lying between them. The CDR3 totals 15 residues. Written as DNA, the CDR3 is TGCGCCAGCAGCTTGGTGGCAGAAGCTAACTATGGCTACACCTTC. Residues: CASSLVAEANYGYTF.

The genes are TRBV18 and TRBJ1-2, with 7 bases lining up with TRBD1. CDR1 KGHSH and CDR2 LQKENI come from the germline V gene. Trimming cost V 0 bases and J 6 bases; bases outside gene matches: 10. The CDR3 consists of 16 residues. The CDR3 loop is CASSPPVNRGSDGYTF. CDR3 in DNA: TGTGCCAGCTCACCACCTGTTAACAGGGGCTCGGATGGCTACACCTTC.

The rearrangement uses TRBV5-1 and TRBJ1-1; 7 bases match TRBD1. Germline V gives CDR1 SGHRS, CDR2 YFSETQ. The CDR3 loop spans 14 amino acids. J gave up 4 bases and V 4 bases, and 7 bases lay outside the gene matches. The DNA for the CDR3 is TGCGCCAGCAGCCCCCAACGGGACAGCACTGAAGCTTTCTTT. Amino acid sequence: CASSPQRDSTEAFF. The whole variable domain, remainder taken from reference TRBV5-1 and TRBJ1-1, is KAGVTQTPRYLIKTRGQQVTLSCSPISGHRSVSWYQQTPGQGLQFLFEYFSETQRNKGNFPGRFSGRQFSNSRSEMNVSTLELGDSALYLCASSPQRDSTEAFFGQGTRLTVV.

The chain joins TRBV27 to TRBJ1-2; 8 bases agree with TRBD1. Per germline, CDR1 MNHEY and CDR2 SMNVEV (reference sequence). Losses at the gene ends were 5 bases for V and 0 bases for J; bases not matched to a gene: 11. The CDR3 totals 17 residues. The CDR3: CASSPWTGRRTNYGYTF. In DNA form, the CDR3 reads TGTGCCAGCAGTCCGTGGACAGGGAGGCGAACTAACTATGGCTACACCTTC.

V is TRBV15 and J is TRBJ2-1; 15 positions agree with TRBD2. V trimming: 0 bases; J trimming: 7 bases; junction bases outside the gene matches: 4. The CDR3 spans 17 residues. Germline assignment: CDR1 LNHNV and CDR2 YYDKDF (reference sequence). The CDR3 bases are TGTGCCACCAGCAGAGATTACGGGACTAGCGGGAGGAATGAGCAGTTCTTC. It encodes CATSRDYGTSGRNEQFF.

The V call is TRBV19, the J call TRBJ1-1; 7 bases match TRBD1. Germline CDR1 reads LNHDA; CDR2 reads SQIVND (reference sequence). The CDR3 extends over 17 amino acids. V trimming: 1 base; J trimming: 1 base; junction bases outside the gene matches: 9. This chain's CDR3 is CASSIGGRTGQNTEAFF. The CDR3 nucleotides are TGTGCCAGTAGTATAGGTGGTAGGACAGGACAGAACACTGAAGCTTTCTTT. The variable domain in full, completed from reference TRBV19 and TRBJ1-1, reads DGGITQSPKYLFRKEGQNVTLSCEQNLNHDAMYWYRQDPGQGLRLIYYSQIVNDFQKGDIAEGYSVSREKKESFPLTVTSAQKNPTAFYLCASSIGGRTGQNTEAFFGQGTRLTVV.

The V call is TRBV5-1, the J call TRBJ2-7; no definite D call. Germline V gene data show CDR1 as SGHRS and CDR2 as YFSETQ. The V end lost 0 bases, the J end lost 12 bases, and 13 bases lay between the germline ends. CDR3 length: 12 amino acids. The CDR3 bases are TGCGCCAGCAGCTTGGACAGCCCGATTCGGTACTTC. Amino acids: CASSLDSPIRYF.

V usage is TRBV11-2 and J usage is TRBJ2-6; unclear D gene. Per the germline V gene, CDR1 is SGHAT and CDR2 is FQNNGV. CDR3 length: 15 residues. Trimming took off 5 bases at V and 1 base at J, with 9 bases between the two ends. In nucleotides, the CDR3 is TGTGCCAGCAGCCCCGGCCGTTCTGGGGCCAACGTCCTGACTTTC. It encodes CASSPGRSGANVLTF. Complete variable domain (other parts from reference TRBV11-2 and TRBJ2-6): EAGVAQSPRYKIIEKRQSVAFWCNPISGHATLYWYQQILGQGPKLLIQFQNNGVVDDSQLPKDRFSAERLKGVDSTLKIQPAKLEDSAVYLCASSPGRSGANVLTFGAGSRLTVL.

The V gene is TRBV5-4, the J gene TRBJ2-3; D not resolved. CDR3 length equals 16 residues. CDR1 and CDR2 (germline): SGHNT, YYREEE (reference sequence). V was shortened by 2 bases and J by 3 bases, with 16 bases between the two germline ends. CDR3 residues: CASSLSGLVRTDTQYF. CDR3 DNA: TGTGCCAGCAGCTTAAGTGGATTAGTAAGAACAGATACGCAGTATTTT.

The chain has TRBV7-9 and TRBJ2-3; D not certain. The ends were cut back, 2 bases at V and 10 bases at J, with 7 bases in the middle. Per the germline V gene, CDR1 is SEHNR and CDR2 is FQNEAQ (reference sequence). The CDR3 covers 11 residues. As DNA, the CDR3 is TGTGCCAGCAGCTTATTGCTGGCGCAGTATTTT. Protein product: CASSLLLAQYF.

The V gene is TRBV11-3, the J gene TRBJ2-4; the D is unclear. Germline V gene data show CDR1 as SGHNT and CDR2 as YENEEA. The CDR3 length is 12 residues. V lost 8 bases, J lost 7 bases, and 12 bases lay in between. Here the CDR3 DNA reads TGTGCCAGCGACAACCTGGGGAACATTCAGTACTTC. As protein: CASDNLGNIQYF.

This sequence joins TRBV24-1 and TRBJ1-1; no definite D call. The CDR3 sequence is 14 residues long. V shed 4 bases and J shed 11 bases, with 19 bases lying between them. CDR1 KGHDR and CDR2 SFDVKD come from the germline V gene. The CDR3 sequence is CATSDGGSTPWAFF. In DNA, the CDR3 is TGTGCCACCAGTGACGGTGGATCGACCCCTTGGGCTTTCTTT.

V and J are TRBV19 and TRBJ1-4; no definite D call. Germline loops: CDR1 LNHDA, CDR2 SQIVND (reference sequence). This CDR3 contains 14 residues. V lost 3 bases to trimming and J lost 2 bases, with 7 bases between them. This chain's CDR3 is CASSIPGTNEKLFF. CDR3 sequence (DNA): TGTGCCAGTAGTATCCCGGGGACTAATGAAAAACTGTTTTTT.

The chain joins TRBV11-2 to TRBJ1-3; no clear D gene. The CDR3 contains 14 residues. Germline V gene sequence: CDR1 SGHAT, CDR2 FQNNGV. The ends were cut back, 4 bases at V and 0 bases at J, with 7 bases in the middle. Here the CDR3 reads CASSSGISGNTIYF. The CDR3 coding sequence is TGTGCCAGCAGCTCTGGAATCTCTGGAAACACCATATATTTT. The variable domain in full, with the rest retrieved from reference TRBV11-2 and TRBJ1-3, is EAGVAQSPRYKIIEKRQSVAFWCNPISGHATLYWYQQILGQGPKLLIQFQNNGVVDDSQLPKDRFSAERLKGVDSTLKIQPAKLEDSAVYLCASSSGISGNTIYFGEGSWLTVV.

The J gene is TRBJ2-3, the V gene TRBV29-1; TRBD2 agrees at 10 bases. Germline CDR1 SQVTM, CDR2 ANQGSEA. The CDR3 runs 15 residues. The ends lost 6 bases at V and 4 bases at J; junction bases unmatched: 10. CDR3 sequence reads: CSVEPSGSRSDTQYF. CDR3 DNA: TGCAGCGTAGAGCCTAGCGGGAGTAGATCAGATACGCAGTATTTT.

V and J are TRBV5-1 and TRBJ1-2; D is uncertain. Looked up from germline, CDR1 is SGHRS and CDR2 is YFSETQ. CDR3 length equals 13 residues. V was cut by 2 bases and J by 2 bases, with 7 bases left in between. The CDR3 region has the DNA TGCGCCAGCAGCTTCGGCCAAAACTATGGCTACACCTTC. It encodes CASSFGQNYGYTF.

J is TRBJ1-1 and V is TRBV7-8; 10 bases fit TRBD1. Trimming took 8 bases from V and 2 from J; bases not matched to a gene: 8. The CDR3 runs 15 residues. The germline CDR1 and CDR2 sequences are SGHVS and FQNEAQ. Here the CDR3 DNA reads TGTGCCAGCCGAGAGAGGGACAGGGGAAACACTGAAGCTTTCTTT. Its translation is CASRERDRGNTEAFF.